Below, 30 T cell receptor beta chains from the same sample are listed, as sequenced in a study of T cell responses to AZD1222 COVID-19 vaccine. The data were produced by immunoSEQ multiplex PCR, yet TCRdb's version contains in-frame clones alone and is incomplete. The repertoire includes about 150,000 clones, about 92% of them detected once, and over 15% sits in the top ten. Sequencing was performed on peripheral blood, taken on day 0 of AZD1222 vaccination. All receptors come from an adult in good health.

This chain joins TRBV3-1 (or the pseudogene TRBV3-2) and TRBJ2-5, with D maybe TRBD2 (5 bases). The CDR3 has 15 amino acids. Trimming took 2 bases from V and 4 from J, leaving 14 bases between them. Germline V CDR1 and CDR2: LGHDT, YNNKEL (reference sequence). The CDR3: CASSQQRALRETQYF. The CDR3 coding sequence is TGTGCCAGCAGCCAACAGAGGGCTCTGCGAGAGACCCAGTACTTC.

Only a few counts were recorded for this clone. J is TRBJ1-1 and V is TRBV3-1 (or the pseudogene TRBV3-2); D unresolved. The CDR3 covers 12 residues. V was pared by 1 base and J by 6 bases, with 6 bases between. Germline V gene data show CDR1 as LGHDT and CDR2 as YNNKEL (reference sequence). CDR3 protein: CASSQVSPEAFF. In nucleotides, the CDR3 is TGTGCCAGCAGCCAAGTGAGTCCTGAAGCTTTCTTT.

This sequence joins TRBV7-2 and TRBJ1-1, with 8 bases fitting TRBD1. This CDR3 comprises 16 residues. Germline CDR1 reads SGHTA; CDR2 reads FQGNSA. Trimming at V came to 2 bases and at J to 1 base, leaving 6 bases not matched to a gene. The CDR3 loop reads CASSLSLQGANTEAFF. The CDR3 region has the DNA TGTGCCAGCAGCTTATCCCTTCAGGGGGCGAACACTGAAGCTTTCTTT.

This rearrangement joins TRBV30 to TRBJ1-2, with 7 nucleotides matching TRBD1. This CDR3 comprises 14 residues. Germline V CDR1 and CDR2: GTSNPN, SVGIG (reference sequence). Trimming took 2 bases from V and 7 from J; bases not matched to a gene: 10. The CDR3 region is CAWSLRTGSLGYTF. The CDR3 DNA is TGTGCCTGGAGTCTACGGACAGGTTCGCTTGGCTACACCTTC.

This chain joins TRBV30 and TRBJ2-1; no clear D gene. Germline V gene sequence: CDR1 GTSNPN, CDR2 SVGIG (reference sequence). Trimming took off 2 bases at V and 4 bases at J, with 3 bases between the two ends. This CDR3 comprises 11 residues. The CDR3 nucleotides are TGTGCCTGGAGTCCTTACAATGAGCAGTTCTTC. It is translated as CAWSPYNEQFF.

V is TRBV11-3 and J is TRBJ1-2, with a possible D match to TRBD1 (5 bases). This CDR3 region has 12 residues. From germline, CDR1 is SGHNT and CDR2 YENEEA. Between the trimmed V and J ends, which lost 4 bases and 8 bases, there was a span of 11 bases. CDR3 sequence reads: CASSSAGNGYTF. DNA of the CDR3: TGTGCCAGCAGCTCAGCAGGGAACGGCTACACCTTC.

The rearrangement joins TRBV11-1 to TRBJ2-1; 8 nucleotides agree with TRBD2. Looked up from germline, CDR1 is SGHAT and CDR2 is FQDESV (reference sequence). The ends lost 3 bases at V and 4 bases at J; junction bases unmatched: 5. The CDR3 length is 15 residues. The CDR3 protein is CASSFGRGVYNEQFF. In DNA, the CDR3 is TGTGCCAGCAGCTTCGGGAGGGGAGTGTACAATGAGCAGTTCTTC. The variable domain in full, with the rest retrieved from reference TRBV11-1 and TRBJ2-1, is EAEVAQSPRYKITEKSQAVAFWCDPISGHATLYWYRQILGQGPELLVQFQDESVVDDSQLPKDRFSAERLKGVDSTLKIQPAELGDSAMYLCASSFGRGVYNEQFFGPGTRLTVL.

The chain has TRBV3-1 (or the pseudogene TRBV3-2) and TRBJ2-5; D perhaps matches TRBD2 (6 bases). The CDR3 spans 17 residues. Trimming cost V 4 bases and J 1 base, with 19 bases left between them. CDR1 and CDR2 from the germline V gene are LGHDT and YNNKEL (reference sequence). CDR3 sequence: CASSPLLGRGPQETQYF. The CDR3 DNA sequence: TGTGCCAGCAGCCCCTTGCTCGGGCGGGGCCCCCAAGAGACCCAGTACTTC.

The chain couples TRBV29-1 to TRBJ2-5; 15 bases line up with TRBD2. CDR3 size: 16 residues. Germline lookup yields CDR1 SQVTM and CDR2 ANQGSEA. The ends lost 1 base at V and 5 bases at J; junction bases unmatched: 5. CDR3 amino acids: CSVEGTGLAGGETQYF. The CDR3 coding sequence is TGCAGCGTTGAAGGGACGGGACTAGCGGGGGGTGAGACCCAGTACTTC.

The chain recombines TRBV5-6 with TRBJ1-1; no firm D call. The germline V gene has CDR1 SGHDT and CDR2 YYEEEE. V was shortened by 1 base and J by 3 bases, with 10 bases between the two germline ends. CDR3 size: 14 residues. In nucleotides, the CDR3 is TGTGCCAGCAGCTTGCTCAGGCGAGACACTGAAGCTTTCTTT. Encoded protein: CASSLLRRDTEAFF.

This clone showed up just a few times. This chain uses TRBV2 with TRBJ2-5; 9 bases match TRBD1. From germline, CDR1 is SNHLY and CDR2 FYNNEI. J was trimmed by 3 bases and V by 6 bases; bases with no gene match: 2. This CDR3 has 13 residues. For the CDR3, the DNA is TGTGCCAGCAGGAGGGACAGGGAAGAGACCCAGTACTTC. Encoded protein: CASRRDREETQYF.

This chain uses TRBV7-2 with TRBJ2-1; no firm D call. CDR1 and CDR2 (germline): SGHTA, FQGNSA. This CDR3 region has 17 residues. The V and J ends lost 3 bases and 0 bases respectively, with 15 bases between them. CDR3 sequence reads: CASSLSMNSPSYNEQFF. The DNA for the CDR3 is TGTGCCAGCAGCTTGAGTATGAACAGTCCCTCCTACAATGAGCAGTTCTTC.

The chain recombines TRBV30 with TRBJ1-1; TRBD1 agrees at 7 bases. Trimming at V came to 2 bases and at J to 10 bases, leaving 1 base not matched to a gene. There are 10 residues in the CDR3. CDR1 GTSNPN and CDR2 SVGIG come from the germline V gene (reference sequence). The CDR3 sequence: CAWSTGVAFF. In DNA form, the CDR3 reads TGTGCCTGGAGTACAGGGGTAGCTTTCTTT.

The J gene is TRBJ1-5, the V gene TRBV5-8; 9 bases fit TRBD1. The V and J ends lost 4 bases and 2 bases, in that order; junction bases with no gene match: 7. The germline gives CDR1 SGHTS, CDR2 YDEGEE. The CDR3 extends over 16 amino acids. The CDR3 DNA follows: TGTGCCAGCAGCCCTAGGACAGGGGTTGGCAATCAGCCCCAGCATTTT. It specifies CASSPRTGVGNQPQHF.

CDR3 residues: CASNPRQGTSPLHF. CDR3 DNA: TGTGCCAGCAACCCCAGACAGGGGACCTCACCCCTCCACTTT. The chain is built from TRBV6-5 and TRBJ1-6; TRBD1 matches 8 bases. The CDR3 extends over 14 amino acids. Germline V gives CDR1 MNHEY, CDR2 SVGAGI. The V segment lost 7 bases and the J segment 10 bases; nucleotides outside the gene matches: 9.

In DNA form, the CDR3 reads TGCAGCGTTAATAAGGTGGGCGCAGATACGCAGTATTTT. It is translated as CSVNKVGADTQYF. V usage is TRBV29-1 and J usage is TRBJ2-3; D uncertain. CDR1 is SQVTM, CDR2 ANQGSEA, per germline. The CDR3 extends over 13 amino acids. Trimming left V 5 bases short and J 4 bases short, with 13 bases between.

V gene TRBV10-1 combines with J gene TRBJ1-1; 8 bases line up with TRBD1. The CDR3 has 13 residues. J lost 6 bases, V lost 7 bases, and 7 bases had no gene match. Germline CDR1 and CDR2: WNHNN and SYGVQD (reference sequence). As DNA, the CDR3 is TGCGCCAGCATGAACAGGGGGTGTTCTGAAGCTTTCTTT. Its protein product is CASMNRGCSEAFF.

CDR3 bases: TGTGCCAGCAGCGACCGGGAGGAATTT. Translating it yields CASSDREEF. This chain uses TRBV21-1 with TRBJ1-1. TRBV21-1 is given as a pseudogene. The CDR3 is 9 residues long.

The V call is TRBV10-3, the J call TRBJ1-5; D is unresolved. Trimming pared 0 bases from V and 4 bases from J, leaving 1 base between. The CDR3 runs to 12 residues. Per germline, CDR1 ENHRY and CDR2 SYGVKD. CDR3 coding DNA: TGTGCCATCAGTGAGTCGAATCAGCCCCAGCATTTT. Its protein is CAISESNQPQHF.

As DNA, the CDR3 is TGCGCCAGCAGCTTGGTTGGCAGGGCCACCGGGGAGCTGTTTTTT. Residues: CASSLVGRATGELFF. The chain combines TRBV5-1 with TRBJ2-2; D perhaps matches TRBD1 (5 bases). V dropped 0 bases and J dropped 4 bases, with 10 bases sitting between them. The germline CDR1 and CDR2 sequences are SGHRS and YFSETQ. The CDR3 extends over 15 amino acids.

This clone has a single count. The J gene is TRBJ1-3, the V gene TRBV6-2 or TRBV6-3; D gene ambiguous. The germline V and J ends were trimmed by 6 bases and 0 bases, with 6 bases remaining between them. Germline V lookup: CDR1 MNHEY, CDR2 SVGEGT. The CDR3 contains 13 residues. The CDR3 nucleotides read TGTGCCAGCAGCTTCTACTCTGGAAACACCATATATTTT. Its translation: CASSFYSGNTIYF.

The J gene is TRBJ1-1, the V gene TRBV30, with D perhaps matching TRBD1 (6 bases). In germline, CDR1 is GTSNPN, CDR2 SVGIG (reference sequence). CDR3 size: 14 residues. The V and J ends lost 2 bases and 11 bases respectively, with 21 bases between them. Written as DNA, the CDR3 is TGTGCCTGGAGTATGGGACGGGGGGCGATGGAGGCTTTCTTT. It encodes CAWSMGRGAMEAFF.

This clone was detected a few times. The rearrangement joins TRBV28 to TRBJ1-6; D gene unclear. CDR1 is MDHEN and CDR2 is SYDVKM in the germline V gene. Between the trimmed V and J ends, which lost 6 bases and 5 bases, there was a span of 5 bases. This CDR3 has 12 amino acids. CDR3 sequence reads: CASRADNSPLHF. The CDR3 region has the DNA TGTGCCAGCAGGGCGGATAATTCACCCCTCCACTTT.

The V and J genes are TRBV28 and TRBJ1-4; the D gene is possibly TRBD1 (5 bases). The CDR3 sequence is 15 residues long. V was cut by 3 bases and J by 7 bases, with 15 bases left in between. The germline V gene encodes CDR1 MDHEN and CDR2 SYDVKM. The CDR3 sequence is CASSFGGWDTEKLFF. CDR3 bases: TGTGCCAGCAGTTTCGGGGGGTGGGATACTGAAAAACTGTTTTTT.

This clone has only one observation. The gene calls are TRBV28 and TRBJ1-4, with 7 nucleotides matching TRBD1. In germline, CDR1 is MDHEN, CDR2 SYDVKM. This CDR3 spans 16 amino acids. Trimming cost V 2 bases and J 6 bases; bases outside gene matches: 9. Written as DNA, the CDR3 is TGTGCCAGCAGTTTAGAAGGGGGCGCCGGTTATGAAAAACTGTTTTTT. Translation: CASSLEGGAGYEKLFF.

V is TRBV12-5 and J is TRBJ2-3; tentatively, D is TRBD2 (6 bases). This CDR3 region has 15 residues. The germline V gene has CDR1 LGHNT and CDR2 FRNRAP. As DNA, the CDR3 is TGTGCCACTACCCGCCGGGCTAGCGGCACAGATACGCAGTATTTT. It yields the protein CATTRRASGTDTQYF.

V usage is TRBV27 and J usage is TRBJ1-5; no firm D call. The CDR3 loop spans 16 amino acids. V lost 6 bases and J 0 bases, leaving 15 bases between the germline ends. Per the germline V gene, CDR1 is MNHEY and CDR2 is SMNVEV (reference sequence). The CDR3 reads CASRGKSSYSNQPQHF. The DNA for the CDR3 is TGTGCCAGCAGGGGAAAATCCAGTTATAGCAATCAGCCCCAGCATTTT.

The J gene is TRBJ1-2, the V gene TRBV9; D remains ambiguous. The germline V gene encodes CDR1 SGDLS and CDR2 YYNGEE. Deletions cut 2 bases from V and 8 bases from J, with 10 bases between. The CDR3 extends over 12 amino acids. The CDR3 DNA follows: TGTGCCAGCAGCGTCGGAGGCCTCGGCTACACCTTC. Translated: CASSVGGLGYTF.

The chain couples TRBV6-5 to TRBJ1-6, with 8 bases identical to TRBD1. The CDR3 extends over 15 amino acids. Germline values: CDR1 MNHEY, CDR2 SVGAGI. Trimming at V came to 4 bases and at J to 9 bases, leaving 8 bases not matched to a gene. For the CDR3, the DNA is TGTGCCAGCAGTTGGACAGGGTTCGAGAGTTCACCCCTCCACTTT. It encodes CASSWTGFESSPLHF.

This chain uses TRBV6-1 with TRBJ1-5; 7 positions agree with TRBD1. The CDR3 runs 12 residues. The J segment lost 6 bases and the V segment lost 7 bases, leaving 3 bases of the junction unmatched. CDR1 and CDR2 (germline): MNHNS, SASEGT. DNA for the CDR3: TGTGCCAGCACCCACAGGGGTCAGCCCCAGCATTTT. Encoded protein: CASTHRGQPQHF.